A selection of T cell receptor beta chains follows, all from one sample in a study of identifying expanded T cells in peripheral blood. Data came from immunoSEQ multiplex PCR; TCRdb stores just in-frame clones and leaves some out. The sample includes about 130,000 clones, 80% to 90% of them seen just once. The sample comprised blood. All receptors come from a person aged 18-70 years in good health. Each CDR3 is given with its conserved first and last residue. D genes are given only for firm matches. Part of the rows lack a size; the others show once, few, many or a class for expanded clones.

J: TRBJ1-1
V: TRBV5-6
size: NA
D: TRBD1
CDR3: CASRALGQGDTEAFF
DNA: TGTGCCAGCAGAGCCTTAGGACAGGGCGATACTGAAGCTTTCTTT

J: TRBJ1-2
V: TRBV9
size: NA
D: TRBD1
CDR3: CASSRTGGVKNYGYTF
DNA: TGTGCCAGCAGCAGGACAGGGGGCGTCAAAAACTATGGCTACACCTTC

J: TRBJ2-7
V: TRBV10-3
size: NA
D: NA
CDR3: CAISEGQRDEQYF
DNA: TGTGCCATCAGTGAGGGGCAGCGGGACGAGCAGTACTTC

J: TRBJ2-4
V: TRBV19
size: NA
D: TRBD2
CDR3: CATTLSGVAKNIQYF
DNA: TGTGCCACCACACTTAGCGGGGTAGCCAAAAACATTCAGTACTTC

J: TRBJ2-3
V: TRBV5-1
size: NA
D: TRBD2
CDR3: CASSLRAGGSTDTQYF
DNA: TGCGCCAGCAGCTTACGGGCGGGGGGCAGCACAGATACGCAGTATTTT

J: TRBJ1-2
V: TRBV25-1
size: few
D: NA
CDR3: CASRPGNYGYTF
DNA: TGTGCCAGCAGGCCGGGAAACTATGGCTACACCTTC

J: TRBJ2-7
V: TRBV28
size: once
D: NA
CDR3: CASSGPRYEQYF
DNA: TGTGCCAGCAGTGGGCCCCGCTACGAGCAGTACTTC

J: TRBJ1-1
V: TRBV14
size: NA
D: NA
CDR3: CASSQTTGWNTEAFF
DNA: TGTGCCAGCAGCCAAACCACAGGGTGGAACACTGAAGCTTTCTTT

J: TRBJ2-5
V: TRBV28
size: NA
D: TRBD2
CDR3: CASSTVPGGNYSETQYF
DNA: TGTGCCAGCAGTACCGTCCCGGGGGGTAACTATTCAGAGACCCAGTACTTC

J: TRBJ1-2
V: TRBV15
size: NA
D: TRBD1
CDR3: CATSRGVTGGRVNYGYTF
DNA: TGTGCCACCAGCAGAGGGGTGACAGGGGGGAGGGTTAACTATGGCTACACCTTC

J: TRBJ2-7
V: TRBV29-1
size: NA
D: NA
CDR3: CSVELAPDPVGGSTYEQYF
DNA: TGCAGCGTTGAGTTGGCGCCGGACCCTGTGGGCGGTTCTACTTACGAGCAGTACTTC

J: TRBJ2-7
V: TRBV4-3
size: NA
D: NA
CDR3: CASSQGWGPLSYEQYF
DNA: TGCGCCAGCAGCCAAGGATGGGGCCCCCTCTCCTACGAGCAGTACTTC

J: TRBJ2-1
V: TRBV6-4
size: NA
D: NA
CDR3: CASSDGVGAYNEQFF
DNA: TGTGCCAGCAGTGATGGGGTAGGCGCCTACAATGAGCAGTTCTTC

J: TRBJ1-2
V: TRBV2
size: NA
D: NA
CDR3: CASSETALGYGYTF
DNA: TGTGCCAGCAGTGAAACGGCCCTTGGCTATGGCTACACCTTC

J: TRBJ2-7
V: TRBV7-2
size: NA
D: TRBD2
CDR3: CASSLGLAGGYEQYF
DNA: TGTGCCAGCAGCTTAGGGCTAGCGGGGGGTTACGAGCAGTACTTC

J: TRBJ2-7
V: TRBV14
size: once
D: TRBD1
CDR3: CASSKGWTGGYEQYF
DNA: TGTGCCAGCAGCAAGGGGTGGACAGGGGGGTACGAGCAGTACTTC

J: TRBJ2-3
V: TRBV10-3
size: NA
D: NA
CDR3: CAISESSTDTQYF
DNA: TGTGCCATCAGTGAGTCAAGCACAGATACGCAGTATTTT

J: TRBJ2-2
V: TRBV7-2
size: NA
D: NA
CDR3: CASSSPTGELFF
DNA: TGTGCCAGCAGCTCACCAACCGGGGAGCTGTTTTTT

J: TRBJ1-4
V: TRBV6-5
size: NA
D: NA
CDR3: CASSTFRGSNEKLFF
DNA: TGTGCCAGCAGTACATTCCGGGGTTCTAATGAAAAACTGTTTTTT

J: TRBJ2-7
V: TRBV2
size: NA
D: TRBD1
CDR3: CARPFRDSTYEQYF
DNA: TGTGCCAGACCTTTTCGGGACAGTACCTACGAGCAGTACTTC

J: TRBJ2-5
V: TRBV7-9
size: NA
D: NA
CDR3: CASRQTGLYETQYF
DNA: TGTGCCAGCAGACAAACAGGGTTATACGAGACCCAGTACTTC

J: TRBJ1-6
V: TRBV30
size: few
D: NA
CDR3: CARSTDYNSPLHF
DNA: TGTGCCCGTTCCACAGACTATAATTCACCCCTCCACTTT

J: TRBJ2-3
V: TRBV10-3
size: NA
D: TRBD2
CDR3: CAIKSGTSGGLTDTQYF
DNA: TGTGCCATTAAATCTGGGACTAGCGGGGGGCTCACAGATACGCAGTATTTT

J: TRBJ2-5
V: TRBV29-1
size: NA
D: NA
CDR3: CSVDREPRARRYF
DNA: TGCAGCGTTGATAGAGAACCAAGAGCAAGGCGGTACTTC

J: TRBJ2-1
V: TRBV10-3
size: NA
D: NA
CDR3: CAISTPGPIRDEQFF
DNA: TGTGCCATCAGTACTCCGGGGCCAATCCGGGATGAGCAGTTCTTC

J: TRBJ2-5
V: TRBV30
size: NA
D: NA
CDR3: CAWRLSTAQETQYF
DNA: TGTGCCTGGAGACTATCGACCGCCCAAGAGACCCAGTACTTC

J: TRBJ2-3
V: TRBV29-1
size: NA
D: TRBD2
CDR3: CSVGLGGTDTQYF
DNA: TGCAGCGTAGGACTAGGGGGCACAGATACGCAGTATTTT

J: TRBJ2-3
V: TRBV7-2
size: NA
D: TRBD2
CDR3: CASSTRTSGETQYF
DNA: TGTGCCAGCAGCACCAGGACTAGCGGAGAAACGCAGTATTTT

J: TRBJ1-4
V: TRBV19
size: NA
D: NA
CDR3: CASSIIPLLANEKLFF
DNA: TGTGCCAGTAGTATAATTCCGTTGTTGGCTAATGAAAAACTGTTTTTT

J: TRBJ2-1
V: TRBV6-1
size: NA
D: NA
CDR3: CASTRDGSYNEQFF
DNA: TGTGCCAGCACCCGGGACGGCTCCTACAATGAGCAGTTCTTC

J: TRBJ2-7
V: TRBV2
size: NA
D: TRBD1
CDR3: CASSADSGQGSEQYF
DNA: TGTGCCAGCAGTGCCGATTCGGGACAGGGATCCGAGCAGTACTTC

J: TRBJ1-3
V: TRBV19
size: NA
D: NA
CDR3: CASSMVNSGNTIYF
DNA: TGTGCCAGTAGTATGGTGAACTCTGGAAACACCATATATTTT

J: TRBJ2-2
V: TRBV5-1
size: NA
D: TRBD1
CDR3: CASSWSLTGVGTGELFF
DNA: TGCGCCAGCAGCTGGAGCCTGACAGGGGTGGGGACCGGGGAGCTGTTTTTT

J: TRBJ1-1
V: TRBV6-5
size: NA
D: TRBD1
CDR3: CASRRGQANTEAFF
DNA: TGTGCCAGCAGACGGGGACAGGCGAACACTGAAGCTTTCTTT

J: TRBJ2-3
V: TRBV7-9
size: NA
D: TRBD2
CDR3: CASQGLAGGLWTDTQYF
DNA: TGTGCCAGCCAGGGACTAGCGGGAGGGCTTTGGACAGATACGCAGTATTTT

J: TRBJ2-3
V: TRBV7-6
size: NA
D: NA
CDR3: CASSLIQGRGTDTQYF
DNA: TGTGCCAGCAGCTTAATACAGGGTCGGGGCACAGATACGCAGTATTTT

J: TRBJ1-2
V: TRBV5-6
size: NA
D: TRBD1
CDR3: CASSAPGQNYGYTF
DNA: TGTGCCAGCAGCGCCCCGGGACAGAACTATGGCTACACCTTC

J: TRBJ2-7
V: TRBV10-3
size: NA
D: TRBD2
CDR3: CAISDSSGRRTEQYF
DNA: TGTGCCATCAGTGACAGTAGCGGGAGGAGGACCGAGCAGTACTTC

J: TRBJ2-1
V: TRBV7-9
size: once
D: TRBD2
CDR3: CASSPPGLAGANEQFF
DNA: TGTGCCAGCAGCCCACCGGGACTAGCGGGAGCTAATGAGCAGTTCTTC

J: TRBJ1-1
V: TRBV7-9
size: many
D: NA
CDR3: CASSLALWAEAFF
DNA: TGTGCCAGCAGCTTAGCGCTGTGGGCTGAAGCTTTCTTT

J: TRBJ2-2
V: TRBV27
size: NA
D: TRBD1
CDR3: CASRARDSNTGELFF
DNA: TGTGCCAGCAGAGCGAGGGACAGCAACACCGGGGAGCTGTTTTTT

J: TRBJ2-1
V: TRBV7-8
size: NA
D: NA
CDR3: CASSPSMISYNEQFF
DNA: TGTGCCAGCAGCCCATCGATGATCTCCTACAATGAGCAGTTCTTC